What follows describes a single TCR beta chain. The antigen remains unidentified. Germline V gives CDR1 SNHLY, CDR2 FYNNEI. V lost 5 bases to trimming and J lost 4 bases, with 17 bases between them. The CDR3 loop spans 15 amino acids. The data were obtained in a study of beta chain features in type 1 diabetes. Findings and caveats of the study: Moderate but significant shortening of TCRB CDR3s was recorded in all four CD4+ subsets from Type 1 diabetes patients. The naive, central memory and Treg TCRB repertoires showed an apparent similarity that was greater among patients than among healthy donors.

The investigators reverse transcribed all of the isolated RNA, so they sequenced expressed TCRB transcripts. The repertoire was sequenced with immunoSEQ multiplex PCR; TCRdb's copy has only in-frame clones and lacks some. Among around 280,000 clones listed, 7.5% to 9.5% were seen once. The gene calls are TRBV2 and TRBJ1-2, with D unresolved. This receptor was identified in a woman aged 18-29 years in good health. The sequenced sample consisted of central memory CD4+ T cells from blood. CDR3 sequence: CASSKTTESIYGYTF. CDR3 nucleotides: TGTGCCAGCAGTAAGACAACAGAGTCAATCTATGGCTACACCTTC.